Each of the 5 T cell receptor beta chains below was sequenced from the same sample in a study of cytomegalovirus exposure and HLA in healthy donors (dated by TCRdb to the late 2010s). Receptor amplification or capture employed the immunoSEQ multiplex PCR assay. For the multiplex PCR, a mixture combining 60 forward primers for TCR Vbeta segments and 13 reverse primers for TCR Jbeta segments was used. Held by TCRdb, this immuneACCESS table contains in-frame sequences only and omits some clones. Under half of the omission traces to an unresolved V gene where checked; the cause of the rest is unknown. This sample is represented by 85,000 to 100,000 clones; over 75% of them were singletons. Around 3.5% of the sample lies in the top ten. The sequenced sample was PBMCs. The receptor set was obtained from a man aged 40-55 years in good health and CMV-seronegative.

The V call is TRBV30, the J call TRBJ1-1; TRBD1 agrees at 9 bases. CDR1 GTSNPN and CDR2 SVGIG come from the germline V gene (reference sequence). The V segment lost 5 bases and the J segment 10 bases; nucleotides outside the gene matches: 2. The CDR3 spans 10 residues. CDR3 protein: CAWVGQGAFF. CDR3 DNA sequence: TGTGCCTGGGTGGGACAGGGAGCTTTCTTT.

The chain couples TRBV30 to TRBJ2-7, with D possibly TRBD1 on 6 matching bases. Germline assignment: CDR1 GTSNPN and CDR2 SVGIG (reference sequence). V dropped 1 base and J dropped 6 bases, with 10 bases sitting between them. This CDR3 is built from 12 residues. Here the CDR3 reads CAWSGGQLEQYF. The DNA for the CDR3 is TGTGCCTGGAGTGGTGGACAGCTCGAGCAGTACTTC.

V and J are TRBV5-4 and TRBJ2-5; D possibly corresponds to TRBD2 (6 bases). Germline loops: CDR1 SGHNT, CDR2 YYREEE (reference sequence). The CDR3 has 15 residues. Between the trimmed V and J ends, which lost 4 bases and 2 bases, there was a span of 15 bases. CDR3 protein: CASSRARDGQETQYF. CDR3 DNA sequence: TGTGCCAGCAGCCGGGCGCGGGACGGTCAAGAGACCCAGTACTTC.

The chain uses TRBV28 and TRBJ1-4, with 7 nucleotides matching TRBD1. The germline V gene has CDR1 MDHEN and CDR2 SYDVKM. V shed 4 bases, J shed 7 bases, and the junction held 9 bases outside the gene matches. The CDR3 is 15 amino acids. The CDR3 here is CASSSTGSVAEKLFF. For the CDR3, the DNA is TGTGCCAGCAGTTCGACAGGGAGTGTGGCTGAAAAACTGTTTTTT.

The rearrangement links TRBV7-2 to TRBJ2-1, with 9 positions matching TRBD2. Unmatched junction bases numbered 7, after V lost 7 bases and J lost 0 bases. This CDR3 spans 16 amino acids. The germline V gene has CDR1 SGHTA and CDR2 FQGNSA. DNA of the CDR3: TGTGCCAGCATCCCAGGGGGACTAGCCTCCTACAATGAGCAGTTCTTC. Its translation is CASIPGGLASYNEQFF.